Each of the 23 T cell receptor beta chains below was sequenced from the same sample in a study of T cells in Graves' hyperthyroidism and ophthalmopathy. The investigators amplified TCR beta CDR3 regions from RNA transcripts. Carried out on the TCR CDR3, a first-round RT-PCR used the HTBI primer set. Each CDR3 protein is one row after TCRdb ran MiXCR on the multiplex PCR reads. The data contain 540,000 or so distinct CDR3 sequences, approximately 15% of them singletons. Material: blood. The receptors shown here come from a woman younger than 45 with Graves' hyperthyroidism.

This clonotype was observed a single time. The chain joins TRBV12-3 or TRBV12-4 to TRBJ1-1; TRBD1 matches at 12 bases. CDR3 length: 15 residues. V gave up 7 bases and J gave up 6 bases; unmatched junction bases: 9. For the CDR3, the DNA is TGTGCCAGCACCTCCGGGACAGGGGGCGTTCCTGAAGCTTTCTTT. Its protein is CASTSGTGGVPEAFF.

This clonotype was counted many times. This chain links TRBV20-1 with TRBJ2-3, with D perhaps TRBD1 (6 bases). This CDR3 spans 13 amino acids. Germline V lookup: CDR1 DFQATT, CDR2 SNEGSKA (reference sequence). V lost 6 bases and J 2 bases, leaving 12 bases between the germline ends. Here the CDR3 reads CSALDSSTDTQYF. As DNA, the CDR3 is TGCAGTGCCTTGGACAGTTCCACAGATACGCAGTATTTT.

The sample holds many counts of this clonotype. The gene calls are TRBV2 and TRBJ2-1; 14 positions match TRBD2. Germline assignment: CDR1 SNHLY and CDR2 FYNNEI. The CDR3 is made up of 15 amino acids. Trimming took 7 bases from V and 8 from J; bases not matched to a gene: 7. DNA of the CDR3: TGTGCCAGCACCACTGGGACTAGCGGGAGACATGAGCAGTTCTTC. Translating it yields CASTTGTSGRHEQFF.

This clonotype was seen ten or more times. The chain joins TRBV7-9 to TRBJ2-7, with 9 nucleotides matching TRBD1. Germline CDR1 reads SEHNR; CDR2 reads FQNEAQ (reference sequence). The CDR3 consists of 15 residues. Germline trimming cut 6 bases from V and 0 bases from J; bases unmatched to any gene: 6. CDR3 DNA: TGTGCCAGCAGACCTCCGGGACAGGGCTCCTACGAGCAGTACTTC. Amino acids: CASRPPGQGSYEQYF.

This clonotype was counted at least ten times. The chain carries TRBV11-2 and TRBJ2-5; D is uncertain. CDR3 length: 13 residues. The ends were cut back, 1 base at V and 2 bases at J, with 5 bases in the middle. CDR1 is SGHAT, CDR2 FQNNGV, per germline. CDR3 coding DNA: TGTGCCAGCAGCTTAGTCACTCAAGAGACCCAGTACTTC. As protein: CASSLVTQETQYF.

The chain combines TRBV18 with TRBJ2-5, with D possibly being TRBD2 (5 bases). The CDR3 sequence is 16 residues long. From germline, CDR1 is KGHSH and CDR2 LQKENI. The V end lost 0 bases, the J end lost 5 bases, and 16 bases lay between the germline ends. As DNA, the CDR3 is TGTGCCAGCTCACCACCTATCCGGGGAGAGTGGGAGACCCAGTACTTC. Its protein product is CASSPPIRGEWETQYF. The variable domain in full, with the rest retrieved from reference TRBV18 and TRBJ2-5, is NAGVMQNPRHLVRRRGQEARLRCSPMKGHSHVYWYRQLPEEGLKFMVYLQKENIIDESGMPKERFSAEFPKEGPSILRIQQVVRGDSAAYFCASSPPIRGEWETQYFGPGTRLLVL.

In this sample, this clonotype turned up many times. This chain links TRBV20-1 with TRBJ2-7; 13 bases are a match to TRBD2. Germline CDR1 and CDR2: DFQATT and SNEGSKA (reference sequence). This CDR3 has 14 residues. Germline trimming cut 5 bases from V and 3 bases from J; bases unmatched to any gene: 4. CDR3 DNA: TGCAGTGCTTCCGGGACTAGCGGGATCTACGAGCAGTACTTC. Translated, it gives CSASGTSGIYEQYF.

The table lists this clonotype with many counts. This chain links TRBV6-1 with TRBJ1-5, with 7 bases that match TRBD1. Trimming took 2 bases from V and 5 from J; bases not matched to a gene: 9. The CDR3 sequence is 16 residues long. The germline gives CDR1 MNHNS, CDR2 SASEGT. The CDR3 DNA sequence: TGTGCCAGCAGTGAATTACGATGGCAGGGGGATCAGCCCCAGCATTTT. Its translation: CASSELRWQGDQPQHF.

This clonotype was observed at least ten times. The chain uses TRBV4-1 and TRBJ2-1, with 12 nucleotides matching TRBD2. V dropped 1 base and J dropped 8; count of bases not matched to a gene: 3. The CDR3 sequence is 15 residues long. Per germline, CDR1 MGHRA and CDR2 YSYEKL. This CDR3 is CASSQGASGRDEQFF. The CDR3 bases are TGCGCCAGCAGCCAAGGTGCTAGCGGGAGGGATGAGCAGTTCTTC.

This clonotype was seen a few times. The rearrangement joins TRBV6-2 or TRBV6-3 to TRBJ1-4, with 9 bases identical to TRBD1. V was clipped by 6 bases and J by 8 bases; unmatched bases: 7. The germline CDR1 and CDR2 sequences are MNHEY and SVGEGT. The CDR3 sequence is 14 residues long. The CDR3 DNA reads as TGTGCCAGCAGATACAGGGGGCTCGAGGAAAAACTGTTTTTT. Translated: CASRYRGLEEKLFF.

The V and J genes are TRBV9 and TRBJ2-7; 7 bases match TRBD2. V lost 0 bases to trimming and J lost 3 bases; unmatched junction nucleotides: 9. This CDR3 has 16 residues. CDR1 and CDR2 from the germline V gene are SGDLS and YYNGEE. Written as DNA, the CDR3 is TGTGCCAGCAGCGTAGGCCCCCCTAGCGGATTCTACGAGCAGTACTTC. This encodes CASSVGPPSGFYEQYF.

This clonotype was seen ten or more times. CDR3: CASSGRWDFGGTDTQYF. CDR3 sequence (DNA): TGTGCCAGCAGCGGCCGATGGGACTTCGGGGGAACAGATACGCAGTATTTT. The genes are TRBV7-8 and TRBJ2-3; maybe TRBD2 (6 bases). The CDR3 has 17 amino acids. Germline CDR1 SGHVS, CDR2 FQNEAQ. The V end lost 5 bases, the J end lost 3 bases, and 21 bases lay between the germline ends.

This clonotype was seen many times. The chain is built from TRBV20-1 and TRBJ2-7, with 11 bases lining up with TRBD2. Germline CDR1 and CDR2: DFQATT and SNEGSKA (reference sequence). CDR3 size: 16 residues. J gave up 4 bases and V 2 bases, and 10 bases lay outside the gene matches. CDR3 residues: CSARRLASGRIYEQYF. CDR3 nucleotide sequence: TGCAGTGCTAGAAGGTTAGCTAGCGGGAGGATATACGAGCAGTACTTC.

In DNA form, the CDR3 reads TGTGCCAGCAGTCCGACGGGGACACAGTACTTC. This sequence encodes CASSPTGTQYF. The chain carries TRBV2 and TRBJ2-5; D perhaps matches TRBD1 (6 bases). The CDR3 length is 11 residues. CDR1 and CDR2 from the germline V gene are SNHLY and FYNNEI. Trimming pared 5 bases from V and 11 bases from J, leaving 12 bases between.

There are a few counts of this clonotype. The chain joins TRBV20-1 to TRBJ2-7; 10 bases are a match to TRBD2. Germline V gene sequence: CDR1 DFQATT, CDR2 SNEGSKA (reference sequence). Trimming removed 6 bases from V and 3 bases from J; junction bases left unmatched: 5. CDR3 length equals 13 residues. This CDR3 is CSATSGTLYEQYF. The CDR3 DNA follows: TGCAGTGCCACTAGCGGGACTCTCTACGAGCAGTACTTC.

This clonotype was counted at least ten times. The V and J genes are TRBV2 and TRBJ2-5, with D possibly matching TRBD1 (6 bases). The CDR3 extends over 16 amino acids. Germline V CDR1 and CDR2: SNHLY, FYNNEI. The germline V and J ends were trimmed by 4 bases and 6 bases, with 21 bases remaining between them. For the CDR3, the DNA is TGTGCCAGCAGTGCGTCTTTCCCCGCACAGGGAAAGACCCAGTACTTC. This codes for CASSASFPAQGKTQYF.

This clonotype was detected ten times or more. This rearrangement joins TRBV6-1 to TRBJ2-3; weak D call: TRBD2 (6 bases). In germline, CDR1 is MNHNS, CDR2 SASEGT. The CDR3 is 14 residues long. V lost 5 bases, J lost 6 bases, and 15 bases lay in between. CDR3 in amino acids: CASSSGAGKDTQYF. DNA of the CDR3: TGTGCCAGCAGTTCCGGCGCGGGGAAGGATACGCAGTATTTT.

The CDR3 DNA sequence: TGTGCCAGCAGCTCGGGACTAGCGGGAGGGCCCCAGCATTTT. Encoded protein: CASSSGLAGGPQHF. This chain joins TRBV11-3 and TRBJ1-5, with D possibly matching TRBD1 (5 bases). Germline CDR1 reads SGHNT; CDR2 reads YENEEA. The V end was cut by 4 bases, the J end by 9 bases, with 16 bases between. This CDR3 has 14 amino acids. Combining the CDR3 with reference TRBV11-3 and TRBJ1-5 gives the whole variable domain EAGVVQSPRYKIIEKKQPVAFWCNPISGHNTLYWYLQNLGQGPELLIRYENEEAVDDSQLPKDRFSAERLKGVDSTLKIQPAELGDSAVYLCASSSGLAGGPQHFGDGTRLSIL.

This clonotype was observed a few times. V and J are TRBV19 and TRBJ2-3; 7 nucleotides align to TRBD2. In germline, CDR1 is LNHDA, CDR2 SQIVND (reference sequence). V shed 4 bases and J 4 bases; nucleotides not matched to a gene: 8. The CDR3 is made up of 15 amino acids. CDR3 region: CASSNGAGVADTQYF. CDR3 in DNA: TGTGCCAGTAGTAACGGCGCGGGAGTAGCAGATACGCAGTATTTT. The entire variable domain, with the rest obtained from reference TRBV19 and TRBJ2-3, is as follows: DGGITQSPKYLFRKEGQNVTLSCEQNLNHDAMYWYRQDPGQGLRLIYYSQIVNDFQKGDIAEGYSVSREKKESFPLTVTSAQKNPTAFYLCASSNGAGVADTQYFGPGTRLTVL.

The table lists this clonotype with many counts. This sequence joins TRBV20-1 and TRBJ2-1; 11 bases match TRBD2. The CDR3 is made up of 14 amino acids. Germline CDR1 reads DFQATT; CDR2 reads SNEGSKA (reference sequence). The junction had 6 bases not matched to a gene; V was cut back by 5 bases and J by 6 bases. CDR3 sequence: CSAVELAGGNEQFF. The DNA of the CDR3 is TGCAGTGCTGTGGAGCTAGCGGGAGGCAATGAGCAGTTCTTC.

Ten or more counts support this clonotype. The V call is TRBV7-2, the J call TRBJ2-3; D gene uncertain. The V and J ends lost 2 bases and 3 bases respectively, with 15 bases between them. CDR1 SGHTA and CDR2 FQGNSA come from the germline V gene. The CDR3 is made up of 16 amino acids. The CDR3 DNA reads TGTGCCAGCAGCTTACGTGTTGGGTTAAGGACAGATACGCAGTATTTT. Protein product: CASSLRVGLRTDTQYF.

The CDR3: CASSQALLSEQFF. CDR3 DNA sequence: TGTGCCAGCAGCCAAGCCCTACTCAGTGAGCAGTTCTTC. The V and J genes are TRBV4-2 and TRBJ2-1; D uncertain. The V gene lost 1 base and the J gene lost 9 bases, with 10 bases spanning the gap. The CDR3 has 13 amino acids. The germline CDR1 and CDR2 sequences are LGHNA and YNFKEQ.

This clonotype was recorded a few times. This chain joins TRBV4-1 and TRBJ2-1; D is uncertain. V lost 0 bases, J lost 11 bases, and 8 bases lay in between. CDR1 and CDR2 (germline): MGHRA, YSYEKL. This CDR3 spans 12 amino acids. The CDR3 bases are TGCGCCAGCAGCCAAGACGGACCTAAGCAGTTCTTC. Encoded protein: CASSQDGPKQFF.